This is a list of T cell receptor beta chains from one sample in a study of blood T cell repertoires in COVID-19. The table came from immunoSEQ multiplex PCR; TCRdb's copy has only in-frame clones and leaves some out. The table includes fewer than 450,000 clones, 91% detected once. Sequencing was carried out using peripheral blood. The receptor set was obtained from a woman between 18 and 29 years old who had recovered from COVID-19. Each CDR3 is given with its conserved first and last residue. The D gene is left open where the match is weak. Clone size, where shown, is once, few, many, or a class for clones that have expanded.

v_gene	abundance	d_gene	j_gene	CDR3aa	CDR3nt
TRBV5-4	once	-	TRBJ2-1	CATERNDEQFF	TGTGCCACCGAGCGTAACGATGAGCAGTTCTTC
TRBV10-2	-	-	TRBJ1-5	CASSESPYSNQPQHF	TGCGCCAGCAGTGAGTCCCCGTATAGCAATCAGCCCCAGCATTTT
TRBV11-2	-	TRBD2	TRBJ2-1	CASSFSNIAGISYNEQFF	TGTGCCAGCAGCTTTAGTAACATAGCGGGAATCTCCTACAATGAGCAGTTCTTC
TRBV7-7	-	-	TRBJ2-1	CASSLRRSSYNEQFF	TGTGCCAGCAGCTTAAGGCGGAGCTCCTACAATGAGCAGTTCTTC
TRBV7-9	-	TRBD1	TRBJ1-2	CASSLVTGAGSNYGYTF	TGTGCCAGCAGCTTAGTGACAGGGGCGGGATCTAACTATGGCTACACCTTC
TRBV19	-	TRBD1	TRBJ2-3	CASSPGQGTDTQYF	TGTGCCAGTAGTCCTGGACAGGGTACAGATACGCAGTATTTT
TRBV5-4	-	-	TRBJ2-2	CASSSKTAGNTGELFF	TGTGCCAGCAGCTCCAAAACGGCAGGGAACACCGGGGAGCTGTTTTTT
TRBV5-4	-	TRBD1	TRBJ1-4	CASSFWTGRGEKLFF	TGTGCCAGCAGCTTCTGGACAGGGAGGGGTGAAAAACTGTTTTTT
TRBV5-5	-	TRBD2	TRBJ2-1	CASSFRLTASGRIAYNEQFF	TGTGCCAGCAGCTTCCGACTGACGGCTAGCGGGAGGATTGCCTACAATGAGCAGTTCTTC
TRBV5-5	-	TRBD2	TRBJ2-1	CASSTRLAGPHNEQFF	TGTGCCAGCAGCACCCGACTAGCGGGTCCTCATAATGAGCAGTTCTTC
TRBV27	-	TRBD1	TRBJ1-3	CASSSWTGRLSGNTIYF	TGTGCCAGCAGTTCGTGGACAGGTCGCCTCTCTGGAAACACCATATATTTT
TRBV6-5	-	TRBD2	TRBJ2-4	CASSLLAGGTIQYF	TGTGCCAGCAGTCTGTTAGCGGGAGGAACCATTCAGTACTTC
TRBV5-4	-	-	TRBJ1-3	CASSLPGSGNTIYF	TGTGCCAGCAGCTTGCCTGGCTCGGGGAACACCATATATTTT
TRBV7-8	-	-	TRBJ2-1	CASSLEVTRENEQFF	TGTGCCAGCAGCTTAGAGGTGACTAGAGAAAATGAGCAGTTCTTC
TRBV15	-	TRBD1	TRBJ1-5	CATSTHGTANQPQHF	TGTGCCACCAGCACCCACGGGACAGCTAATCAGCCCCAGCATTTT
TRBV10-3	-	TRBD1	TRBJ1-2	CAISEPDRVGGYTF	TGTGCCATCAGTGAGCCGGACAGGGTCGGTGGCTACACCTTC
TRBV21-1	-	-	TRBJ1-5	CASSSTGDFPISNQPQHF	TGTGCCAGCAGCAGTACAGGGGACTTCCCGATTAGCAATCAGCCCCAGCATTTT
TRBV6-1	-	-	TRBJ1-3	CASSELAPGSGNTIYF	TGTGCCAGCAGTGAACTCGCTCCCGGCTCTGGAAACACCATATATTTT
TRBV28	-	-	TRBJ1-2	CASSFRGYYGYTF	TGTGCCAGCAGTTTTCGGGGGTACTATGGCTACACCTTC
TRBV29-1	-	TRBD1	TRBJ2-1	CSARGQTEQFF	TGCAGCGCCAGGGGGCAAACTGAGCAGTTCTTC
TRBV6-2/TRBV6-3	-	TRBD2	TRBJ2-5	CASSYSINPGLATQYF	TGTGCCAGCAGTTACTCAATCAACCCGGGACTAGCTACCCAGTACTTC
TRBV14	-	TRBD1	TRBJ1-6	CASSQEVAGGLSPLHF	TGTGCCAGCAGCCAAGAAGTAGCAGGGGGCCTTTCACCCCTCCACTTT
TRBV19	-	TRBD1	TRBJ1-5	CASSIRSRGTNQPQHF	TGTGCCAGTAGTATTCGTAGCAGGGGGACCAATCAGCCCCAGCATTTT
TRBV4-1	-	-	TRBJ2-1	CASSQAGGSYNEQFF	TGCGCCAGCAGCCAAGCCGGCGGGTCCTACAATGAGCAGTTCTTC
TRBV27	-	TRBD1	TRBJ1-1	CASSLRGQGAVLDTEAFF	TGTGCCAGCAGTTTACGGGGACAGGGGGCAGTTTTGGACACTGAAGCTTTCTTT
TRBV5-1	once	TRBD1	TRBJ1-2	CASSQDGQGGYTF	TGCGCCAGCAGCCAGGATGGACAGGGAGGCTACACCTTC
TRBV11-3	-	-	TRBJ2-1	CASSGGGPYNEQFF	TGTGCCAGCAGCGGCGGGGGCCCCTACAATGAGCAGTTCTTC
TRBV5-4	-	-	TRBJ2-3	CASSFNTDSLIFSDTQYF	TGTGCCAGCAGCTTCAATACCGACAGCTTGATCTTTTCGGATACGCAGTATTTT
TRBV9	-	-	TRBJ2-1	CASSVGGLYNEQFF	TGTGCCAGCAGCGTAGGTGGGCTCTACAATGAGCAGTTCTTC
TRBV5-1	-	TRBD2	TRBJ2-2	CASSFLIGGLALPSGELFF	TGCGCCAGCAGCTTCTTGATAGGTGGACTAGCGTTACCCAGCGGGGAGCTGTTTTTT
TRBV4-3	-	-	TRBJ2-5	CASSQDNGETQYF	TGCGCCAGCAGCCAAGATAACGGGGAGACCCAGTACTTC
TRBV7-6	-	-	TRBJ2-1	CASSKEGGHGEQFF	TGTGCCAGCAGCAAGGAGGGAGGCCACGGTGAGCAGTTCTTC
TRBV11-2	-	-	TRBJ2-3	CATQRAGGLADTQYF	TGTGCCACGCAGAGGGCTGGCGGACTTGCAGATACGCAGTATTTT
TRBV30	-	-	TRBJ1-5	CAWSVSIAGPQHF	TGTGCCTGGAGTGTCTCTATAGCGGGGCCCCAGCATTTT
TRBV30	once	-	TRBJ1-5	CAWETRGVGNQPQHF	TGTGCCTGGGAAACCCGGGGGGTCGGCAATCAGCCCCAGCATTTT
TRBV14	-	TRBD1	TRBJ1-2	CASSQAPGQGFGGYTF	TGTGCCAGCAGCCAAGCCCCGGGACAGGGGTTCGGTGGCTACACCTTC
TRBV11-2	once	-	TRBJ1-2	CASSWGGPIYGYTF	TGTGCCAGCAGCTGGGGGGGACCGATCTATGGCTACACCTTC
TRBV18	-	TRBD2	TRBJ2-1	CASSSRTSGPNEQFF	TGTGCCAGCTCATCGAGGACTAGCGGACCCAATGAGCAGTTCTTC
TRBV10-1	-	-	TRBJ1-1	CASSESGNTEAFF	TGCGCCAGCAGTGAATCGGGGAACACTGAAGCTTTCTTT
TRBV4-1	-	-	TRBJ1-4	CASSQGGRGAGSNEKLFF	TGCGCCAGCAGCCAAGGTGGGAGGGGCGCGGGTTCTAATGAAAAACTGTTTTTT
TRBV2	-	TRBD2	TRBJ2-3	CASRGTSGTDTQYF	TGTGCCAGTAGGGGGACTAGCGGCACAGATACGCAGTATTTT
TRBV7-9	-	TRBD1	TRBJ2-2	CASSERGQEGTGELFF	TGTGCCAGCAGCGAAAGGGGACAGGAAGGCACCGGGGAGCTGTTTTTT
TRBV30	-	-	TRBJ1-3	CAWSFRRLGNTIYF	TGTGCCTGGAGCTTTAGGAGGCTCGGAAACACCATATATTTT
TRBV6-5	-	-	TRBJ2-3	CASSDRFYRSDTQYF	TGTGCCAGCAGCGATAGGTTCTACAGGTCAGATACGCAGTATTTT
TRBV6-5	few	-	TRBJ1-1	CASSYSRGDTEAFF	TGTGCCAGCAGTTACTCTCGGGGGGACACTGAAGCTTTCTTT